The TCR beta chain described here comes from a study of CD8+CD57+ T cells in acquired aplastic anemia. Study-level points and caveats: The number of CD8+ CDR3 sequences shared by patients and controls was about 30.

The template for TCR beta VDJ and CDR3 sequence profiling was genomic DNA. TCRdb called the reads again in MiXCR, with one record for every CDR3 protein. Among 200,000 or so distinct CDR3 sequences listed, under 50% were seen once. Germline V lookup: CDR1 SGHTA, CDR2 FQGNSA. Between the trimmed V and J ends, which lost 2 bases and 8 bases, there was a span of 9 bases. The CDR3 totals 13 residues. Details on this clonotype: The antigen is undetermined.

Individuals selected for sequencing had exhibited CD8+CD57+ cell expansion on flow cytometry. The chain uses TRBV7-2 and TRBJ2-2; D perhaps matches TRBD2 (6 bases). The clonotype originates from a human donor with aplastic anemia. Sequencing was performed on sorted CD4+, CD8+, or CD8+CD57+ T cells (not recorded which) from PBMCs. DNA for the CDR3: TGTGCCAGCAGCTTAAGCGGGCCTGGGGAGCTGTTTTTT. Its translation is CASSLSGPGELFF.